The T cell receptor (beta chain) under discussion was sequenced for a study of T cells in Graves' hyperthyroidism and ophthalmopathy. Looked up from germline, CDR1 is SGHTA and CDR2 is FQGNSA. The J segment lost 5 bases and the V segment lost 3 bases, leaving 8 bases of the junction unmatched. This CDR3 comprises 15 residues. Amplification yielded TCR beta CDR3 regions, with RNA transcripts as the source. RT-PCR in the first round (using the HTBI primer set) targeted the TCR CDR3. Each CDR3 protein is one row after TCRdb ran MiXCR on the multiplex PCR reads. The repertoire holds 94,000 or so distinct CDR3 sequences, with approximately 56% as singletons. This clonotype was recorded many times.

Sequenced sample: blood. The origin of this receptor is a woman in her thirties or forties with Graves' hyperthyroidism. The chain uses TRBV7-2 and TRBJ2-5; 8 bases match TRBD2. The CDR3 bases are TGTGCCAGCAGCTTGGATGGACTAGCTGGGGAGACCCAGTACTTC. Its protein is CASSLDGLAGETQYF. The full variable domain, in which reference TRBV7-2 and TRBJ2-5 provide the parts outside the CDR3, is GAGVSQSPSNKVTEKGKDVELRCDPISGHTALYWYRQSLGQGLEFLIYFQGNSAPDKSGLPSDRFSAERTGGSVSTLTIQRTQQEDSAVYLCASSLDGLAGETQYFGPGTRLLVL.